A single sample gave rise to the 23 T cell receptor beta chains below, sequenced in a study of T cells in Graves' hyperthyroidism and ophthalmopathy. RNA transcripts yielded amplified TCR beta CDR3 regions. With the HTBI primer set, the TCR CDR3 went through a first round of RT-PCR. TCRdb used MiXCR to reprocess the multiplex PCR reads, holding one entry per CDR3 protein. The sample has around 690,000 distinct CDR3 sequences, around 15% seen once; the top ten hold around 15%. Sequenced material: blood. The receptor set was obtained from a man aged 45-65 years with Graves' hyperthyroidism.

This clonotype showed up many times. J is TRBJ2-3 and V is TRBV28, with 8 bases lining up with TRBD2. Trimming took 1 base from V and 6 from J; bases not matched to a gene: 9. Germline CDR1 reads MDHEN; CDR2 reads SYDVKM. This CDR3 has 16 amino acids. In DNA, the CDR3 is TGTGCCAGCAGTTTATCCACTTTAGCGGGACCGGATACGCAGTATTTT. This translates into CASSLSTLAGPDTQYF. Using reference TRBV28 and TRBJ2-3 for the parts outside the CDR3, the full variable domain is DVKVTQSSRYLVKRTGEKVFLECVQDMDHENMFWYRQDPGLGLRLIYFSYDVKMKEKGDIPEGYSVSREKKERFSLILESASTNQTSMYLCASSLSTLAGPDTQYFGPGTRLTVL.

The V and J genes are TRBV30 and TRBJ2-2; D could derive from TRBD1 or TRBD2 (6 bases each). The CDR3 extends over 14 amino acids. V lost 0 bases and J 6 bases, leaving 11 bases between the germline ends. The V gene's germline CDR1 is GTSNPN and CDR2 SVGIG (reference sequence). The CDR3 protein is CAWSVGGRSGELFF. In DNA, the CDR3 is TGTGCCTGGAGTGTTGGGGGGCGCTCCGGGGAGCTGTTTTTT.

The rearrangement uses TRBV4-1 and TRBJ2-7, with 7 bases matching TRBD1. The trim removed 4 bases at V and 2 bases at J, leaving 5 bases unmatched. CDR1 is MGHRA, CDR2 YSYEKL, per germline. The CDR3 is 14 amino acids. The CDR3, as DNA: TGCGCCAGCAGCCGTGCCGGGACAGCCTACGAGCAGTACTTC. It yields the protein CASSRAGTAYEQYF.

This clonotype occurred many times. The chain is built from TRBV9 and TRBJ2-7; possible D gene TRBD2, 5 bases. There are 12 residues in the CDR3. The ends were cut back, 6 bases at V and 2 bases at J, with 9 bases in the middle. Germline V CDR1 and CDR2: SGDLS, YYNGEE. The CDR3 region has the DNA TGTGCCAGCACCGGGGTTCCCTACGAGCAGTACTTC. It is translated as CASTGVPYEQYF. The variable domain in full, completed from reference TRBV9 and TRBJ2-7, reads DSGVTQTPKHLITATGQRVTLRCSPRSGDLSVYWYQQSLDQGLQFLIQYYNGEERAKGNILERFSAQQFPDLHSELNLSSLELGDSALYFCASTGVPYEQYFGPGTRLTVT.

V usage is TRBV19 and J usage is TRBJ2-1; 12 bases are shared with TRBD2. The length of the CDR3 is 15 residues. After removal of 7 bases from V and 3 bases from J, the junction contained 4 bases not matched to a gene. The germline V gene encodes CDR1 LNHDA and CDR2 SQIVND (reference sequence). The CDR3 DNA follows: TGTGCCAGTAAGGAACTAGCGGGAGGCTACAATGAGCAGTTCTTC. Translated: CASKELAGGYNEQFF. Together with reference TRBV19 and TRBJ2-1, the CDR3 gives the full variable domain: DGGITQSPKYLFRKEGQNVTLSCEQNLNHDAMYWYRQDPGQGLRLIYYSQIVNDFQKGDIAEGYSVSREKKESFPLTVTSAQKNPTAFYLCASKELAGGYNEQFFGPGTRLTVL.

The chain is built from TRBV29-1 and TRBJ1-1; D is unclear. The CDR3 runs 14 residues. Trimming removed 2 bases at V and 1 base at J, with 11 bases between. From germline, CDR1 is SQVTM and CDR2 ANQGSEA. The CDR3: CSVELTAANTEAFF. For the CDR3, the DNA is TGCAGCGTTGAATTAACGGCGGCGAACACTGAAGCTTTCTTT.

This clonotype was recorded many times. The chain employs TRBV6-1 and TRBJ1-1; TRBD1 might be the D (5 bases). The CDR3 extends over 15 amino acids. Trimming pared 5 bases from V and 7 bases from J, leaving 20 bases between. Germline V gene sequence: CDR1 MNHNS, CDR2 SASEGT. The chain's CDR3 is CASSSLPLGVDEAFF. CDR3 nucleotides: TGTGCCAGCAGTTCCCTCCCCTTGGGGGTGGATGAAGCTTTCTTT.

This clonotype was counted a few times. The CDR3 reads CASSPQGAASGANVLTF. CDR3 in DNA: TGTGCCAGCTCACCTCAGGGAGCTGCGTCTGGGGCCAACGTCCTGACTTTC. This sequence joins TRBV18 and TRBJ2-6; the D gene could be TRBD1 or TRBD2 (5 bases each). CDR3 length: 17 residues. From germline, CDR1 is KGHSH and CDR2 LQKENI. Trimming took 3 bases from V and 1 from J, leaving 13 bases between them. Drawing the rest from reference TRBV18 and TRBJ2-6, the complete variable domain is NAGVMQNPRHLVRRRGQEARLRCSPMKGHSHVYWYRQLPEEGLKFMVYLQKENIIDESGMPKERFSAEFPKEGPSILRIQQVVRGDSAAYFCASSPQGAASGANVLTFGAGSRLTVL.

The chain has TRBV20-1 and TRBJ1-4; a weak D match, TRBD1 (6 bases). CDR1 and CDR2 (germline): DFQATT, SNEGSKA (reference sequence). This CDR3 spans 15 amino acids. Trimming shortened V by 2 bases and J by 8 bases, and 18 bases separated the two germline ends. This CDR3 reads CSARLEGEDVEKLFF. The CDR3 DNA reads as TGCAGTGCTAGACTAGAGGGGGAGGACGTGGAAAAACTGTTTTTT.

This chain uses TRBV29-1 with TRBJ2-2; D remains ambiguous. The length of the CDR3 is 12 residues. Germline CDR1 reads SQVTM; CDR2 reads ANQGSEA. Between the trimmed V and J ends, which lost 7 bases and 1 base, there was a span of 7 bases. The CDR3 DNA is TGCAGCGAAGAGCAGAACACCGGGGAGCTGTTTTTT. Its protein is CSEEQNTGELFF.

The rearrangement joins TRBV18 to TRBJ2-1, with D unresolved. The CDR3 extends over 17 amino acids. Germline V CDR1 and CDR2: KGHSH, LQKENI. V lost 8 bases to trimming and J lost 7 bases, with 27 bases between them. The CDR3 loop is CASPLAGGYYIGNEQFF. The CDR3 region has the DNA TGTGCCAGCCCACTCGCTGGTGGCTACTACATCGGGAATGAGCAGTTCTTC.

The chain combines TRBV4-3 with TRBJ1-5; 9 bases map to TRBD1. Germline V CDR1 and CDR2: LGHNA, YSLEER. The CDR3 extends over 17 amino acids. V was clipped by 0 bases and J by 4 bases; unmatched bases: 7. CDR3: CASSQEPHGTGNQPQHF. The DNA for the CDR3 is TGCGCCAGCAGCCAAGAGCCACATGGGACAGGGAATCAGCCCCAGCATTTT.

This clonotype occurred many times. The chain couples TRBV5-1 to TRBJ2-4, with 9 bases matching TRBD1. Germline V gene data show CDR1 as SGHRS and CDR2 as YFSETQ. The CDR3 spans 17 residues. V trimming: 5 bases; J trimming: 0 bases; junction bases outside the gene matches: 9. The CDR3 sequence is CASSTGTGILAKNIQYF. In DNA form, the CDR3 reads TGCGCCAGCAGTACCGGGACAGGGATCCTAGCCAAAAACATTCAGTACTTC.

This clonotype was detected many times. The rearrangement links TRBV5-1 to TRBJ1-2, with a possible D match to TRBD1 (5 bases). The length of the CDR3 is 17 residues. The germline gives CDR1 SGHRS, CDR2 YFSETQ. Trimming removed 2 bases at V and 0 bases at J, with 17 bases between. This chain's CDR3 is CASSFHSLQASNYGYTF. Here the CDR3 DNA reads TGCGCCAGCAGCTTCCACTCCCTACAGGCCTCTAACTATGGCTACACCTTC.

This clonotype was detected many times. V and J are TRBV13 and TRBJ2-5; 9 nucleotides align to TRBD2. V lost 4 bases and J lost 4; bases outside the gene matches: 4. CDR3 length: 14 residues. Looked up from germline, CDR1 is PRHDT and CDR2 is FYEKMQ (reference sequence). This CDR3 reads CASSSAGGSETQYF. CDR3 DNA: TGTGCCAGCAGCTCAGCGGGAGGATCAGAGACCCAGTACTTC.

CDR3 residues: CSVEGVGGSYEQYF. CDR3 bases: TGCAGCGTTGAAGGGGTCGGCGGGTCCTACGAGCAGTACTTC. The chain joins TRBV29-1 to TRBJ2-7, with a tentative D call TRBD2 (5 bases). Trimming removed 1 base from V and 1 base from J, with 11 bases in between. Germline V lookup: CDR1 SQVTM, CDR2 ANQGSEA. The CDR3 is 14 residues long.

This clonotype was recorded many times. The gene calls are TRBV19 and TRBJ1-1, with 9 bases identical to TRBD1. Germline trimming cut 5 bases from V and 3 bases from J; bases unmatched to any gene: 7. CDR3 length: 15 amino acids. Germline-derived CDR1 and CDR2 are LNHDA and SQIVND (reference sequence). The CDR3 loop reads CASSVTGGRHTEAFF. Written as DNA, the CDR3 is TGTGCCAGTAGTGTGACAGGGGGTCGGCACACTGAAGCTTTCTTT.

This clonotype was seen only a few times. The chain uses TRBV6-1 and TRBJ2-2, with D possibly TRBD2 on 6 matching bases. This CDR3 is built from 12 residues. V was pared by 10 bases and J by 6 bases, with 12 bases between. CDR1 MNHNS and CDR2 SASEGT come from the germline V gene. The CDR3 spells CANGGSAGELFF. The CDR3 DNA follows: TGTGCCAACGGAGGGTCAGCCGGGGAGCTGTTTTTT.

This clonotype turned up a few times. The rearrangement joins TRBV20-1 to TRBJ1-1; no clear D. The CDR3 length is 12 residues. The germline V gene encodes CDR1 DFQATT and CDR2 SNEGSKA (reference sequence). The CDR3 nucleotides read TGCAGCGCCCCTTGGGTTAATACTGAAGCTTTCTTT. Its protein is CSAPWVNTEAFF.

This clonotype was counted ten times or more. This chain connects TRBV11-2 to TRBJ2-7; D is undetermined. The germline V gene has CDR1 SGHAT and CDR2 FQNNGV. The CDR3 length is 13 residues. The V gene lost 9 bases and the J gene lost 2 bases, with 14 bases spanning the gap. CDR3 sequence: CASSATGTYEQYF. The CDR3, as DNA: TGTGCCAGTAGTGCAACTGGGACCTACGAGCAGTACTTC.

This clonotype was detected many times. The chain recombines TRBV28 with TRBJ2-7, with unresolved D. Between the trimmed V and J ends, which lost 7 bases and 0 bases, there was a span of 10 bases. Germline assignment: CDR1 MDHEN and CDR2 SYDVKM. This CDR3 has 13 amino acids. CDR3 residues: CASTATVSYEQYF. CDR3 DNA sequence: TGTGCCAGCACCGCGACGGTCTCCTACGAGCAGTACTTC.

Worth noting for this clonotype: The CDR3 end shows no conserved phenylalanine or tryptophan, and so a read error is likely. The chain combines TRBV10-3 with TRBJ2-6; no definite D call. The germline CDR1 and CDR2 sequences are ENHRY and SYGVKD. V dropped 10 bases and J dropped 4 bases, with 11 bases sitting between them. CDR3 length: 13 amino acids. The DNA of the CDR3 is TGTGCCAACGAGGTCGCCGGGGCCAACGTCCTGACTTCC. It translates to CANEVAGANVLTS.

This clonotype was counted many times. The chain couples TRBV19 to TRBJ1-6, with 8 bases fitting TRBD1. Germline CDR1 LNHDA, CDR2 SQIVND (reference sequence). The trim removed 4 bases at V and 6 bases at J, leaving 8 bases unmatched. The CDR3 covers 16 residues. CDR3 DNA sequence: TGTGCCAGTAGTACTGCAGGACAGGGTGGTAATTCACCCCTCCACTTT. Amino acids: CASSTAGQGGNSPLHF.